This paragraph covers one TCR beta chain sequence. Its antigen is still unknown. There are no base qualities to consult, and no much larger clone falls within one base. Library preparation was by the immunoSEQ multiplex PCR assay. The source study handled its data this way. A statistical classification framework was developed to diagnose cytomegalovirus status using the catalog of TCR beta chain sequences. Imported from immuneACCESS, the table was reduced by TCRdb to in-frame sequences with V and J called. These copies leave out some clones; in studies compared against another copy, an unresolved V gene accounts for under half, and the cause of the remainder is not known. The DNA was the basis for D and trimming; V, J and clone size are from that table. In all, the sample holds about 160,000 clones, and 88% of those were seen once. The ten largest clones take up around 3% of the sample. The entry originates in a study of cytomegalovirus exposure and HLA in healthy donors (TCRdb year 2017). Turning to the overall study: A later analysis indicated that the roughly 120 validation repertoires were generated on the platform also employed for the 650 to 850 repertoires of the first cohort. The study was designed to test whether signatures of past pathogen exposure could be identified by cataloging public T cell receptors. In addition to the first cohort of hundreds of subjects, a separate validation cohort of approximately 120 different subjects was used. To predict cytomegalovirus infection status, the study combined high-throughput TCR immunosequencing, statistical association of individual TCRs with disease status, and machine learning.

CDR3 length: 15 amino acids, cysteine to phenylalanine. CDR3 DNA is the only sequence kept; it has 45 bases, read in frame from the first base. V loses 8 bases, J loses 6 bases, and the germline ends lie 20 bases apart. Taken from the germline V gene, the CDR1 and CDR2 loops are MDHEN and SYDVKM. Broad study findings and their caveats: The authors suggested that the approach could potentially be extended to other disease states and immunological phenotypes. While some public TCRs were present in many individuals, most TCR sequences turned up only very rarely across donors. A few of the identified cytomegalovirus-associated TCR beta chains were confirmed in vitro to be specific for cytomegalovirus antigens. Subsequent analysis determined that TCRs grouped into clusters in the first cohort also showed a tendency toward co-occurrence across the 130 or so validation repertoires, and approximately 94% of cluster scores exceeded 0. A later analysis had no HLA typing for the validation cohort, so co-occurrence there was scored across all 110 or so repertoires. The classifier was reported to diagnose cytomegalovirus status with high specificity and sensitivity in both the original and validation cohorts. In the study, 164 TCR beta chains were listed as associated with cytomegalovirus.

The donors were included in the validation cohort of some 120 subjects, a group kept apart from the roughly 690-subject first cohort. The rearranged segments are TRBV28 and TRBJ2-4; matching of 8 bases hints at TRBD2 as the D gene. Sequencing was done on a sample of PBMCs. The receptor comes from a man between 18 and 29 years old in good health and CMV-seronegative. CDR3 sequence: CASSTGRGLINIQYF. The DNA sequence is TGTGCCAGCTCAACCGGGAGGGGGCTGATAAACATTCAGTACTTC.